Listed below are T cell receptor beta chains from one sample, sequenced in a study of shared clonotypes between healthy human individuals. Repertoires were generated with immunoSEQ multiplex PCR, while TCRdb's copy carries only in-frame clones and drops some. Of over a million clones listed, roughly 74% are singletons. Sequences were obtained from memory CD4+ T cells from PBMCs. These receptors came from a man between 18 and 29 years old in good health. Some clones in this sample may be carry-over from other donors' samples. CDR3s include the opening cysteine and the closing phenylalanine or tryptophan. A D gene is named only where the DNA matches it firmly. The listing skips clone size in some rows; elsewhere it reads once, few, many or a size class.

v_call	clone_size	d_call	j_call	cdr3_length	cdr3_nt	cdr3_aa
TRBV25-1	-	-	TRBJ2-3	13	TGTGCCAGCAGTCGGGTGGGCACAGATACGCAGTATTTT	CASSRVGTDTQYF
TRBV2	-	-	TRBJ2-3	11	TGTGCCAGCAGTGCCACAGCGGCGCAGTATTTT	CASSATAAQYF
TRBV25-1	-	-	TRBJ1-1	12	TGTGCCGGGATGAAGGTGAACACTGAAGCTTTCTTT	CAGMKVNTEAFF
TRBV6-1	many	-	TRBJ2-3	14	TGTGCCAGCAGGGTAGCGGAGTTCACAGATACGCAGTATTTT	CASRVAEFTDTQYF
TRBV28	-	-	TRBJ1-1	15	TGTGCCAGCAGTGGGAGGGGAGGGGTGAGAACTGAAGCTTTCTTT	CASSGRGGVRTEAFF
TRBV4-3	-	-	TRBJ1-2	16	TGCGCCAGCAGCCAAGATTCGCACCCGGAGGGATATGGCTACACCTTC	CASSQDSHPEGYGYTF
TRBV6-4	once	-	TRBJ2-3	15	TGTGCCAGCAGTGACACGGGACGGCCCACAGATACGCAGTATTTT	CASSDTGRPTDTQYF
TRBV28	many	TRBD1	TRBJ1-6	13	TGTGCCAGCAGTTTTGACAGGGGTTCACCCCTCCACTTT	CASSFDRGSPLHF
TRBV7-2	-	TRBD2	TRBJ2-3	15	TGTGCCAGCAGCTTGTTTCTAGCGGGAGGAGATACGCAGTATTTT	CASSLFLAGGDTQYF
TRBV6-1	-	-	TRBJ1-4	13	TGTGCCAGCGGGTTGCCCGAAGATGAAAAACTGTTTTTT	CASGLPEDEKLFF
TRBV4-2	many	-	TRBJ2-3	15	TGTGCCAGCAGCCAAGAAAGTACAGCAACAGATACGCAGTATTTT	CASSQESTATDTQYF
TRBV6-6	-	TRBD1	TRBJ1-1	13	TGTGCCAGCACCGACAGGGATGGAGCTGAAGCTTTCTTT	CASTDRDGAEAFF
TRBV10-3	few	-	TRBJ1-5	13	TGTGCCATCAGTGAGTCGGTGGGTCAGCCCCAGCATTTT	CAISESVGQPQHF
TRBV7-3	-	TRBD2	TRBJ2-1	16	TGTGCCAGCAGCCAGGGGACTAGCGGGATAGGGAATGAGCAGTTCTTC	CASSQGTSGIGNEQFF
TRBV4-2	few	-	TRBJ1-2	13	TGTGCCAGCAGCCAAGACAGGGAGGATGGCTACACCTTC	CASSQDREDGYTF
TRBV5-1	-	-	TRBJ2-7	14	TGCGCCAGCAGCTTGGACAGGGCCTATGGCGAGCAGTACTTC	CASSLDRAYGEQYF
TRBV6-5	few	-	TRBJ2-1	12	TGTGCCAGCAGCCCCAGGGGTGGTGAGCAGTTCTTC	CASSPRGGEQFF
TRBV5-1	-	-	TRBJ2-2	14	TGCGCCAGCAGCGATGGAAGGTTCACCGGGGAGCTGTTTTTT	CASSDGRFTGELFF